This is a list of T cell receptor beta chains from one sample in a study of circulating and synovial CD4+ cells in juvenile arthritis. Data came from immunoSEQ multiplex PCR; TCRdb stores just in-frame clones and leaves some out. Of 30,000 to 40,000 clones in the sample, around 95% were seen once. The sequenced sample consisted of CD4+ T cells from blood. The receptors were sampled from a human donor with juvenile idiopathic arthritis. The CDR3 runs from the conserved cysteine through the conserved F or W.

j_call: TRBJ2-1
v_call: TRBV28
cdr3_aa: CASSSPSGRAGNEQFF

j_call: TRBJ1-1
v_call: TRBV28
cdr3_aa: CASSLRGAAEAFF

j_call: TRBJ2-1
v_call: TRBV10-2
cdr3_aa: CASSEANEQFF

j_call: TRBJ2-7
v_call: TRBV29-1
cdr3_aa: CSVRQLQTTNYEQYF

j_call: TRBJ2-2
v_call: TRBV2
cdr3_aa: CASSEVRLAGVGELFF

j_call: TRBJ1-5
v_call: TRBV19
cdr3_aa: CASSTGAVYSNQPQHF

j_call: TRBJ1-1
v_call: TRBV5-1
cdr3_aa: CASSSIPWTGGTEAFF

j_call: TRBJ2-7
v_call: TRBV19
cdr3_aa: CASSAQRESSYEQYF

j_call: TRBJ2-7
v_call: TRBV6-6
cdr3_aa: CASSPPGQGTRVAYF

j_call: TRBJ2-7
v_call: TRBV5-4
cdr3_aa: CASSWGGTGYEQYF

j_call: TRBJ1-1
v_call: TRBV7-9
cdr3_aa: CASSLGQGTEAFF

j_call: TRBJ2-5
v_call: TRBV5-1
cdr3_aa: CASTARLAGDRETQYF

j_call: TRBJ1-1
v_call: TRBV5-1
cdr3_aa: CASSAGSGNTEAFF

j_call: TRBJ1-4
v_call: TRBV5-1
cdr3_aa: CASSAGADEKLFF

j_call: TRBJ2-5
v_call: TRBV4-2
cdr3_aa: CASSQDRAGQETQYF

j_call: TRBJ1-2
v_call: TRBV6-6
cdr3_aa: CASSYRWTGEGYTF

j_call: TRBJ2-3
v_call: TRBV9
cdr3_aa: CASSGTGLGTDTQYF

j_call: TRBJ2-5
v_call: TRBV19
cdr3_aa: CASSIWGGSETQYF

j_call: TRBJ1-5
v_call: TRBV27
cdr3_aa: CASSLGQGDLSNQPQHF

j_call: TRBJ2-1
v_call: TRBV28
cdr3_aa: CASSSSGLGVNEQFF

j_call: TRBJ2-5
v_call: TRBV7-2
cdr3_aa: CASSLTGPETQYF

j_call: TRBJ2-5
v_call: TRBV19
cdr3_aa: CASSTDRLQETQYF

j_call: TRBJ2-1
v_call: TRBV30
cdr3_aa: CAWQGLYEQFF

j_call: TRBJ2-1
v_call: TRBV30
cdr3_aa: CAWSSFGNEQFF

j_call: TRBJ1-4
v_call: TRBV18
cdr3_aa: CASSLPGQGGEKLFF

j_call: TRBJ1-5
v_call: TRBV4-3
cdr3_aa: CASSQGSLTGSNQPQHF

j_call: TRBJ2-2
v_call: TRBV5-1
cdr3_aa: CASSVPSGINTGELFF